Below are 5 T cell receptor beta chains sequenced from a single sample in a study of CD8 T cells in ankylosing spondylitis. TCRdb reprocessed the 5' RACE reads via MiXCR and lists one record per CDR3 protein. This table has about 400,000 distinct CDR3 sequences, around 20% appearing once. The sample was blood, either unsorted or a sorted T cell fraction (not recorded which). Every receptor here comes from a male donor with ankylosing spondylitis or in good health (not recorded which).

V is TRBV12-5 and J is TRBJ2-7; no reliable D call. Trimming left V 6 bases short and J 2 bases short, with 5 bases between. CDR1 is LGHNT and CDR2 is FRNRAP in the germline V gene. This CDR3 has 11 residues. In DNA form, the CDR3 reads TGTGCTAGTGGGTGTCCCTACGAGCAGTACTTC. The encoded protein is CASGCPYEQYF. Drawing the rest from reference TRBV12-5 and TRBJ2-7, the complete variable domain is DARVTQTPRHKVTEMGQEVTMRCQPILGHNTVFWYRQTMMQGLELLAYFRNRAPLDDSGMPKDRFSAEMPDATLATLKIQPSEPRDSAVYFCASGCPYEQYFGPGTRLTVT.

CDR3 region: CASSEWGGETQYF. Here the CDR3 DNA reads TGTGCCAGCAGTGAATGGGGGGGAGAGACCCAGTACTTC. The rearrangement uses TRBV2 and TRBJ2-5, with 7 bases identical to TRBD2. The CDR3 runs 13 residues. The V gene end was trimmed by 2 bases and the J gene end by 4 bases; junction bases not matched to a gene: 1. Germline V gene lookup returns CDR1 SNHLY and CDR2 FYNNEI.

This rearrangement joins TRBV7-9 to TRBJ2-3; no firm D call. This CDR3 spans 14 amino acids. Germline assignment: CDR1 SEHNR and CDR2 FQNEAQ (reference sequence). V was trimmed by 2 bases and J by 4 bases, leaving 10 bases between them. CDR3 in amino acids: CASSLPIRPDTQYF. The CDR3 bases are TGTGCCAGCAGCTTACCCATACGGCCAGATACGCAGTATTTT. The whole variable domain, remainder taken from reference TRBV7-9 and TRBJ2-3, is DTGVSQNPRHKITKRGQNVTFRCDPISEHNRLYWYRQTLGQGPEFLTYFQNEAQLEKSRLLSDRFSAERPKGSFSTLEIQRTEQGDSAMYLCASSLPIRPDTQYFGPGTRLTVL.

The V gene is TRBV30, the J gene TRBJ2-4, with D perhaps being TRBD1 or TRBD2 (5 bases each). The CDR3 is 14 amino acids. In germline, CDR1 is GTSNPN, CDR2 SVGIG (reference sequence). Trimming removed 1 base from V and 3 bases from J, with 10 bases in between. The CDR3 nucleotides are TGTGCCTGGAGTGGGGGGTTTGACAAAAACATTCAGTACTTC. This gives the protein CAWSGGFDKNIQYF.

The chain has TRBV18 and TRBJ1-2; the D gene is possibly TRBD1 (6 bases). The CDR3 length is 13 residues. Per germline, CDR1 KGHSH and CDR2 LQKENI. With 3 bases removed from V and 1 base from J, the gap between germline ends came to 6 bases. The CDR3 protein is CASSPDSNYGYTF. The CDR3 nucleotides read TGTGCCAGCTCACCGGACAGTAACTATGGCTACACCTTC.